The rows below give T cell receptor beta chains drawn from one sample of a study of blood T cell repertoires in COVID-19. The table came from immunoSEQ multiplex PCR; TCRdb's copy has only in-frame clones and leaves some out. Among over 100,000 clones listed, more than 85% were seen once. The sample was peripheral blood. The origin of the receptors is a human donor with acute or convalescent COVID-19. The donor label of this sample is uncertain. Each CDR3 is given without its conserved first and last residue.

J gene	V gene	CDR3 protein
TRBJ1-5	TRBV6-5	ASRGGEAGSQPQH
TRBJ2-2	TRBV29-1	SVGLGVGWTGELF
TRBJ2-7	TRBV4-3	ASSQDLRGTFEQY
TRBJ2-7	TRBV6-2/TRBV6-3	ASSYSSASGRLYEQY
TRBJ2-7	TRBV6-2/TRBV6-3	ASSWRGGLYEQY
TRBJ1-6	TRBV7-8	ASSSAQGVNSPLH
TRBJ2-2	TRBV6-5	ASITGGGPGELF
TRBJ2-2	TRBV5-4	ASSQGGGAQGLGGELF
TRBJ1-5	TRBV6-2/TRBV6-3	ASSYLSGGLNQPQH
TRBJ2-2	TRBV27	ASRTTGNGELF
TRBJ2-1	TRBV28	ASSFGTGLYEQF
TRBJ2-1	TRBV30	AWSYSGGEQF
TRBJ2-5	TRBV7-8	ASSTGQQETQY
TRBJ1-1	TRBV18	ASSPWQLNTEAF
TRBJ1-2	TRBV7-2	ASSLYVGAEGYT
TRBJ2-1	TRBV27	ASSLVGLAGTNEQF
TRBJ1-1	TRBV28	ASSTGLNTEAF
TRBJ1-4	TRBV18	ASSPPGATNEKLF
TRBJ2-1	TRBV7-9	ASSLVLAGAYNEQF
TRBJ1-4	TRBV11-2	ASSRLAEKLF
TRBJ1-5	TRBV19	ASTKRSRQDNQPQH
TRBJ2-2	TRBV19	ASSPQGPGELF
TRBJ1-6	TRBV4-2	ASSQGPGIVSPLH
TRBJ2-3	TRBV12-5	ASGSGAESTDTQY